The entry that follows covers one T cell receptor beta chain sequence. Antigen: not known. Time point here: pre-treatment sample, taken before nivolumab and TIL therapy. Enrollment ran from October 2017 to early 2020. This sample is drawn from a study of TIL therapy for anti-PD-1-resistant metastatic lung cancer. At the level of the study: Tumors had a median PD-L1 proportion score of more than 5%. Tumors carried a median about 1.5 non-synonymous mutations per megabase. The study, taken as a whole, reports: Patients were highly selected, enriched for treatment-naive, never-smoker and oncogene-addicted cases.

The V gene's germline CDR1 is MNHEY and CDR2 SMNVEV (reference sequence). CDR3 length equals 13 residues. Trimming removed 6 bases at V and 2 bases at J, with 9 bases between. The immunoSEQ assay was v3. TCRdb's table, derived via immunoSEQ multiplex PCR, lists solely in-frame clones and lacks some. This table holds about 36,000 clones, 73% found once. The TCR was taken from a person aged 25-85 years with non-small cell lung cancer. This sequence joins TRBV27 and TRBJ2-3; tentatively, D is TRBD1 (5 bases). Specimen: blood, collected at baseline. In DNA form, the CDR3 reads TGTGCCAGCAGCAGGGTGTCCACAGATACGCAGTATTTT. This translates into CASSRVSTDTQYF.